Listed here are 28 T cell receptor beta chains from one sample, sequenced in a study of cytotoxic CD8 clonotypes in ibrutinib-treated CLL. TCRdb's table, derived via immunoSEQ multiplex PCR, lists solely in-frame clones and lacks some. Here the sample spans under 200,000 clones, about 84% being singletons. This material consisted of PBMCs, taken after 24 months of ibrutinib treatment. Receptors originate from a human donor with chronic lymphocytic leukemia.

The chain is built from TRBV18 and TRBJ2-7, with unresolved D. This CDR3 has 13 amino acids. Germline V gene lookup returns CDR1 KGHSH and CDR2 LQKENI. The germline V and J ends were trimmed by 2 bases and 5 bases, with 10 bases remaining between them. CDR3 sequence (DNA): TGTGCCAGCTCACCAAATCGTGAAAACGAGCAGTACTTC. Its protein is CASSPNRENEQYF.

V is TRBV7-9 and J is TRBJ2-2; 9 bases agree with TRBD1. Germline V gene data show CDR1 as SEHNR and CDR2 as FQNEAQ (reference sequence). CDR3 length: 14 amino acids. The V segment lost 5 bases and the J segment 6 bases; nucleotides outside the gene matches: 4. CDR3 bases: TGTGCCAGCAGCAGACAGGGGGATGCCGGGGAGCTGTTTTTT. It specifies CASSRQGDAGELFF. Together with reference TRBV7-9 and TRBJ2-2, the CDR3 gives the full variable domain: DTGVSQNPRHKITKRGQNVTFRCDPISEHNRLYWYRQTLGQGPEFLTYFQNEAQLEKSRLLSDRFSAERPKGSFSTLEIQRTEQGDSAMYLCASSRQGDAGELFFGEGSRLTVL.

The chain recombines TRBV29-1 with TRBJ1-3; D is perhaps TRBD1 (5 bases). The CDR3 extends over 12 amino acids. The germline V gene encodes CDR1 SQVTM and CDR2 ANQGSEA. The V end lost 4 bases, the J end lost 8 bases, and 12 bases lay between the germline ends. In nucleotides, the CDR3 is TGCAGCGTTGTCCAGGGTAGAGACACCATATATTTT. Encoded protein: CSVVQGRDTIYF.

This chain uses TRBV11-2 with TRBJ1-5; D remains unclear. CDR3 length: 15 residues. Germline lookup yields CDR1 SGHAT and CDR2 FQNNGV. V dropped 3 bases and J dropped 2 bases, with 11 bases sitting between them. CDR3: CASSLGPTGNQPQHF. In nucleotides, the CDR3 is TGTGCCAGCAGCTTGGGCCCCACCGGCAATCAGCCCCAGCATTTT.

J is TRBJ1-2 and V is TRBV30, with 9 bases fitting TRBD1. Unmatched junction bases numbered 12, after V lost 2 bases and J lost 8 bases. Germline V gene data show CDR1 as GTSNPN and CDR2 as SVGIG (reference sequence). CDR3 length equals 15 residues. CDR3 coding DNA: TGTGCCTGGAGTCTAATTACAGGGGGCGCGAGCGGCTACACCTTC. It is translated as CAWSLITGGASGYTF. The full variable domain, its missing parts supplied by reference TRBV30 and TRBJ1-2, is SQTIHQWPATLVQPVGSPLSLECTVEGTSNPNLYWYRQAAGRGLQLLFYSVGIGQISSEVPQNLSASRPQDRQFILSSKKLLLSDSGFYLCAWSLITGGASGYTFGSGTRLTVV.

This rearrangement joins TRBV28 to TRBJ1-1, with TRBD1 matching over 7 bases. Trimming took 5 bases from V and 6 from J; bases not matched to a gene: 15. Germline V lookup: CDR1 MDHEN, CDR2 SYDVKM. The CDR3 extends over 16 amino acids. The CDR3 region has the DNA TGTGCCAGCAGTCAATCTTATGGGGGTAGGGGGCCTGAAGCTTTCTTT. Residues: CASSQSYGGRGPEAFF.

V is TRBV4-1 and J is TRBJ2-7; 12 bases match TRBD1. Germline V lookup: CDR1 MGHRA, CDR2 YSYEKL. V lost 4 bases to trimming and J lost 7 bases; unmatched junction nucleotides: 11. CDR3 length: 16 amino acids. This CDR3 is CASSPQPGQGAREQYF. Written as DNA, the CDR3 is TGCGCCAGCAGCCCCCAACCGGGACAGGGGGCCCGAGAGCAGTACTTC.

The V call is TRBV30, the J call TRBJ1-4, with D unclear. Between the trimmed V and J ends, which lost 0 bases and 3 bases, there was a span of 8 bases. Germline lookup yields CDR1 GTSNPN and CDR2 SVGIG (reference sequence). The CDR3 totals 14 residues. CDR3 region: CAWSVLSANEKLFF. The CDR3 coding sequence is TGTGCCTGGAGTGTACTCTCCGCTAATGAAAAACTGTTTTTT.

The chain recombines TRBV28 with TRBJ2-1, with 9 bases lining up with TRBD2. Germline CDR1 and CDR2: MDHEN and SYDVKM. V dropped 6 bases and J dropped 4; count of bases not matched to a gene: 7. The CDR3 totals 15 residues. The CDR3 nucleotides are TGTGCCAGCAGGGCTAGCGGGACCGGATACAATGAGCAGTTCTTC. Its protein product is CASRASGTGYNEQFF.

This clone was observed a single time. The rearrangement uses TRBV2 and TRBJ1-3, with D uncertain. The V and J ends lost 0 bases and 3 bases respectively, with 9 bases between them. The CDR3 runs to 15 residues. Germline V gives CDR1 SNHLY, CDR2 FYNNEI. The CDR3: CASSEAQGYGNTIYF. The DNA of the CDR3 is TGTGCCAGCAGTGAAGCGCAAGGTTATGGAAACACCATATATTTT.

The chain uses TRBV2 and TRBJ2-1, with 10 bases matching TRBD1. Germline V gives CDR1 SNHLY, CDR2 FYNNEI. The V segment lost 8 bases and the J segment 8 bases; nucleotides outside the gene matches: 9. The CDR3 sequence is 14 residues long. The CDR3 region is CASDRQGAADEQFF. The CDR3 nucleotides read TGTGCCAGCGATCGACAGGGGGCGGCGGATGAGCAGTTCTTC.

The sample holds a few counts of this clone. This sequence joins TRBV28 and TRBJ1-5, with TRBD1 matching 8 bases. Germline V gives CDR1 MDHEN, CDR2 SYDVKM. The CDR3 has 17 residues. V trimming: 6 bases; J trimming: 1 base; junction bases outside the gene matches: 11. The DNA for the CDR3 is TGTGCCAGCAGGCCCGGGACAGGCCGGAAGAGCAATCAGCCCCAGCATTTT. As protein: CASRPGTGRKSNQPQHF.

V usage is TRBV5-6 and J usage is TRBJ1-4; D may be TRBD1 (6 bases). The CDR3 runs 15 residues. CDR1 SGHDT and CDR2 YYEEEE come from the germline V gene. Deletions cut 2 bases from V and 7 bases from J, with 15 bases between. CDR3 in DNA: TGTGCCAGCAGCTTTTGGGGGGCAAGTAGTGAAAAACTGTTTTTT. It specifies CASSFWGASSEKLFF.

This clone has only one observation. The gene calls are TRBV11-2 and TRBJ2-1; possibly TRBD2 for D (7 bases). This CDR3 contains 15 residues. Germline CDR1 and CDR2: SGHAT and FQNNGV. Trimming took 1 base from V and 6 from J, leaving 13 bases between them. Written as DNA, the CDR3 is TGTGCCAGCAGCTTAGTGGGGGGGCCCTTCAATGAGCAGTTCTTC. Residues: CASSLVGGPFNEQFF.

The chain couples TRBV5-1 to TRBJ1-1; D unresolved. V was shortened by 1 base and J by 5 bases, with 12 bases between the two germline ends. Germline CDR1 is SGHRS and CDR2 is YFSETQ. This CDR3 spans 14 amino acids. The CDR3 here is CASSLFSAGTEAFF. In nucleotides, the CDR3 is TGCGCCAGCAGCTTGTTTAGCGCGGGAACTGAAGCTTTCTTT.

The sample holds one count of this clone. CDR3 DNA: TGTGCCTGGAGGCCCGGGGGGATAGGTACGAGTGAGCAGTTCTTC. Translated, it gives CAWRPGGIGTSEQFF. The V gene is TRBV30, the J gene TRBJ2-1; 7 bases align to TRBD2. Germline V gene lookup returns CDR1 GTSNPN and CDR2 SVGIG (reference sequence). The CDR3 is 15 residues long. The trim removed 3 bases at V and 9 bases at J, leaving 14 bases unmatched.

This chain connects TRBV28 to TRBJ1-5; 8 positions agree with TRBD1. The CDR3 totals 14 residues. Per the germline V gene, CDR1 is MDHEN and CDR2 is SYDVKM. V lost 7 bases to trimming and J lost 4 bases; unmatched junction nucleotides: 6. The CDR3 loop is CASNVRQGNQPQHF. The DNA of the CDR3 is TGTGCCAGCAACGTACGACAGGGGAATCAGCCCCAGCATTTT.

This chain links TRBV29-1 with TRBJ1-1; TRBD1 agrees at 10 bases. The CDR3 runs to 14 residues. CDR1 and CDR2 from the germline V gene are SQVTM and ANQGSEA. The trim removed 4 bases at V and 4 bases at J, leaving 6 bases unmatched. The CDR3: CSVGQGAWTTEAFF. The CDR3, as DNA: TGCAGCGTTGGACAGGGGGCGTGGACCACTGAAGCTTTCTTT.

About this clone: Sequence at one end of the junction differs from germline and may be a read error. The V call is TRBV7-7, the J call TRBJ2-5; D remains unclear. CDR1 is SSHAT and CDR2 is FNYEAQ in the germline V gene (reference sequence). The CDR3 consists of 14 residues. CDR3 region: CASSQSKNQETQYF. The CDR3 nucleotides are TGTGCTAGCAGCCAGAGTAAGAACCAAGAGACCCAGTACTTC. Filled out from reference TRBV7-7 and TRBJ2-5, the complete variable domain reads GAGVSQSPRYKVTKRGQDVTLRCDPISSHATLYWYQQALGQGPEFLTYFNYEAQPDKSGLPSDRFSAERPEGSISTLTIQRTEQRDSAMYRCASSQSKNQETQYFGPGTRLLVL.

J is TRBJ2-3 and V is TRBV6-4, with a weak D call TRBD2 (5 bases). Trimming removed 5 bases from V and 1 base from J, with 10 bases in between. The CDR3 runs to 14 residues. Germline-derived CDR1 and CDR2 are MRHNA and SNTAGT. The CDR3 DNA reads TGTGCCAGCAGTCGGGATTTGGGCACAGATACGCAGTATTTT. Its translation: CASSRDLGTDTQYF.

The chain has TRBV4-3 and TRBJ2-3; 10 bases match TRBD1. V dropped 0 bases and J dropped 4; count of bases not matched to a gene: 4. Germline V gene data show CDR1 as LGHNA and CDR2 as YSLEER. The CDR3 sequence is 16 residues long. The CDR3 here is CASSQDWTGGSDTQYF. CDR3 in DNA: TGCGCCAGCAGCCAAGATTGGACAGGGGGTTCAGATACGCAGTATTTT.

This clone was detected a few times. J is TRBJ1-1 and V is TRBV23-1, with a possible D match to TRBD1 (5 bases). TRBV23-1 is known as an ORF, though its function is uncertain. The V end was cut by 10 bases, the J end by 3 bases, with 12 bases between. The CDR3 is 12 residues long. CDR3 residues: CAKPWDDTEAFF. DNA for the CDR3: TGCGCCAAACCCTGGGACGACACTGAAGCTTTCTTT.

The DNA for the CDR3 is TGTGCCAGCAGCTTGGGACTAGCGGGGACTTCCACAGATACGCAGTATTTT. Protein: CASSLGLAGTSTDTQYF. The chain joins TRBV7-9 to TRBJ2-3; 13 nucleotides align to TRBD2. V gave up 3 bases and J gave up 2 bases; unmatched junction bases: 5. The CDR3 extends over 17 amino acids. Germline CDR1 and CDR2: SEHNR and FQNEAQ (reference sequence).

The rearrangement uses TRBV5-4 and TRBJ2-7; D possibly corresponds to TRBD2 (6 bases). The length of the CDR3 is 17 residues. Germline V gives CDR1 SGHNT, CDR2 YYREEE (reference sequence). V was cut by 0 bases and J by 1 base, with 17 bases left in between. As DNA, the CDR3 is TGTGCCAGCAGCTTGGCCGTTTTCGGGAGAACTTCCTACGAGCAGTACTTC. This gives the protein CASSLAVFGRTSYEQYF.

This sequence joins TRBV4-3 and TRBJ2-3; 8 nucleotides match TRBD2. The CDR3 loop spans 19 amino acids. Trimming at V came to 0 bases and at J to 1 base, leaving 12 bases not matched to a gene. The germline gives CDR1 LGHNA, CDR2 YSLEER. CDR3 bases: TGCGCCAGCAGCCAAGATCCCAGACGGGGGGGGCTCCGCACAGATACGCAGTATTTT. Encoded protein: CASSQDPRRGGLRTDTQYF.

Here the CDR3 reads CASSSIGRGSGANVLTF. In DNA, the CDR3 is TGTGCCAGCAGCTCGATCGGGCGGGGCTCTGGGGCCAACGTCCTGACTTTC. The J gene is TRBJ2-6, the V gene TRBV11-2; D might be TRBD2 (6 bases). The CDR3 contains 17 residues. Per germline, CDR1 SGHAT and CDR2 FQNNGV. Trimming removed 4 bases from V and 0 bases from J, with 13 bases in between.

V usage is TRBV15 and J usage is TRBJ2-2; 7 nucleotides agree with TRBD2. Germline CDR1 LNHNV, CDR2 YYDKDF (reference sequence). Trimming at V came to 0 bases and at J to 5 bases, leaving 9 bases not matched to a gene. The CDR3 consists of 17 residues. CDR3 region: CATSRDSSSGYTGELFF. DNA of the CDR3: TGTGCCACCAGCAGAGATTCGTCTAGCGGATATACCGGGGAGCTGTTTTTT.

The genes are TRBV5-6 and TRBJ1-1, with a tentative D call TRBD1 (5 bases). The CDR3 contains 14 residues. Germline CDR1 SGHDT, CDR2 YYEEEE. Between the trimmed V and J ends, which lost 0 bases and 1 base, there was a span of 7 bases. This chain's CDR3 is CASSLGRGNTEAFF. DNA for the CDR3: TGTGCCAGCAGCTTGGGTAGGGGGAACACTGAAGCTTTCTTT.